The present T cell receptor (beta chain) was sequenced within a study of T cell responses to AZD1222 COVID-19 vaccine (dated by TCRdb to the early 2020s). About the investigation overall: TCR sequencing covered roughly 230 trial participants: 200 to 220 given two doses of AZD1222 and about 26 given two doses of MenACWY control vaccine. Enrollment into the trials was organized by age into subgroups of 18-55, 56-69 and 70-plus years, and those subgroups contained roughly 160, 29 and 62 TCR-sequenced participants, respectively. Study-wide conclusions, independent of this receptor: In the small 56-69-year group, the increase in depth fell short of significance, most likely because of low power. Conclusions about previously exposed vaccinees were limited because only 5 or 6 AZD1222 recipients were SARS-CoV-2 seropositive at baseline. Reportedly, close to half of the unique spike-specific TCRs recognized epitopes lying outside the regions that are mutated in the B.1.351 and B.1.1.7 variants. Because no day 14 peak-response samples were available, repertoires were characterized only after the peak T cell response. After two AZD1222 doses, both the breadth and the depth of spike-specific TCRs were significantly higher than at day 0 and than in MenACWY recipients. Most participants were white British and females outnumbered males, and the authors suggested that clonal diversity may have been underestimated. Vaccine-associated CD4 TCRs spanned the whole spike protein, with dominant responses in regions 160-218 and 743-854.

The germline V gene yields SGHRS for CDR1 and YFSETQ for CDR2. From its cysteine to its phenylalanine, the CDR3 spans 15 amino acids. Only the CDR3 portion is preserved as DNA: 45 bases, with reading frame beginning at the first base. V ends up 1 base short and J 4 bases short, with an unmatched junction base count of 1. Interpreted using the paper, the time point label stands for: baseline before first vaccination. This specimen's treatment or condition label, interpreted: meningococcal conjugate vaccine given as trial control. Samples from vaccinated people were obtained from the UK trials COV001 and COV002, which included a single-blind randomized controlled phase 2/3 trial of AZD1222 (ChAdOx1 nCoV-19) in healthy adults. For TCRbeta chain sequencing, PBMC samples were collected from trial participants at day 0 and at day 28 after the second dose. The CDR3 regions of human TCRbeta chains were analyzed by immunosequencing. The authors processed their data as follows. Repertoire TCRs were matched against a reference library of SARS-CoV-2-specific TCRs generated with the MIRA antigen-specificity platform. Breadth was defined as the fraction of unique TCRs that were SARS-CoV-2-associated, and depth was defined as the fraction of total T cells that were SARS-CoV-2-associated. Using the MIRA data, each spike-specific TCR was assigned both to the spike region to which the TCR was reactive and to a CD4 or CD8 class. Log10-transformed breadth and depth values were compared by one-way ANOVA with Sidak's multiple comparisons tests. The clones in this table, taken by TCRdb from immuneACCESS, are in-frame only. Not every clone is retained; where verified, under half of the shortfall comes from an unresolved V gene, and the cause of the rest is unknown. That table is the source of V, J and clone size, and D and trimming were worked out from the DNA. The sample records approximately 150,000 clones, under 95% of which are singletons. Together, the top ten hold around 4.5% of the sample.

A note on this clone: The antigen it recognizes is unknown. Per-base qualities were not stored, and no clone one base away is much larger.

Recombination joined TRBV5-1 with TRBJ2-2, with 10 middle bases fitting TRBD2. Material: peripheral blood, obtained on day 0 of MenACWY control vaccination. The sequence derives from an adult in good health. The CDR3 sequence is CASSLSGRGTGELFF. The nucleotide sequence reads TGCGCCAGCAGCTTGAGCGGGAGGGGCACCGGGGAGCTGTTTTTT.